This is a list of T cell receptor beta chains from one sample in a study of blood T cell repertoires in COVID-19. Profiled with immunoSEQ multiplex PCR; TCRdb holds only in-frame clones, not every one. The data hold 150,000 to 200,000 clones, with around 90% observed a single time. The sample consisted of peripheral blood. These receptors came from a man aged 35 to 55 with acute or convalescent COVID-19. Each CDR3 is given with its conserved first and last residue. Fields, in order: clone size, J gene, D gene, V gene, CDR3 protein, CDR3 DNA. D genes are given only for firm matches. The size field is filled for only some rows; it gives once, few, many or a size class.

-	TRBJ2-6	TRBD1	TRBV28	CASSLPGGTGGAGANVLTF	TGTGCCAGCAGTTTGCCTGGGGGGACAGGGGGCGCTGGGGCCAACGTCCTGACTTTC
-	TRBJ2-1	TRBD1	TRBV6-5	CASKQTGGSYNEQFF	TGTGCCAGCAAGCAGACAGGGGGTTCCTACAATGAGCAGTTCTTC
-	TRBJ2-5	-	TRBV19	CASSTLQGNQETQYF	TGTGCCAGTAGTACACTTCAGGGAAATCAAGAGACCCAGTACTTC
-	TRBJ1-3	TRBD1	TRBV13	CASSLIRQGGSGNTIYF	TGTGCCAGCAGCTTAATCCGACAGGGAGGCTCTGGAAACACCATATATTTT
-	TRBJ1-1	-	TRBV3-1/TRBV3-2	CASSPQGRDTEAFF	TGTGCCAGCAGCCCCCAGGGTAGGGACACTGAAGCTTTCTTT
once	TRBJ1-1	-	TRBV3-1/TRBV3-2	CASSQIITGFNTEAFF	TGTGCCAGCAGCCAAATTATTACAGGTTTCAACACTGAAGCTTTCTTT
-	TRBJ2-1	-	TRBV7-6	CASSPGASETYRQFF	TGTGCCAGCAGCCCCGGGGCTAGCGAAACCTATCGGCAGTTCTTC
-	TRBJ2-1	TRBD2	TRBV6-5	CASGPTGGSYNEQFF	TGTGCCAGCGGCCCGACGGGGGGCTCCTACAATGAGCAGTTCTTC
-	TRBJ1-1	TRBD1	TRBV7-9	CASSLQTGTEAFF	TGTGCCAGCAGCCTACAGACAGGGACTGAAGCTTTCTTT
-	TRBJ1-3	-	TRBV30	CAWTVRGNTIYF	TGTGCCTGGACCGTCCGTGGAAACACCATATATTTT
-	TRBJ2-7	-	TRBV9	CASSVDFRGAIYEQYF	TGTGCCAGCAGCGTGGATTTTCGGGGGGCCATCTACGAGCAGTACTTC
-	TRBJ2-7	TRBD2	TRBV5-1	CASSGLAGGKYEQYF	TGCGCCAGCAGCGGACTAGCGGGGGGGAAGTACGAGCAGTACTTC
-	TRBJ2-5	TRBD1	TRBV10-2	CATGTGTGVETQYF	TGCGCCACCGGGACCGGGACAGGGGTAGAGACCCAGTACTTC
-	TRBJ2-5	-	TRBV18	CASSPVAGGLKETQYF	TGTGCCAGCTCACCAGTGGCAGGGGGGCTAAAAGAGACCCAGTACTTC
-	TRBJ1-6	TRBD1	TRBV10-1	CASSQGAYNSPLHF	TGCGCCAGCAGCCAGGGGGCCTATAATTCACCCCTCCACTTT
-	TRBJ1-3	-	TRBV24-1	CATLPIGVVGGNTIYF	TGTGCCACCCTCCCCATCGGGGTGGTGGGAGGAAACACCATATATTTT
-	TRBJ2-2	-	TRBV4-3	CASSREGGTRELFF	TGCGCCAGCAGCCGGGAGGGGGGGACCCGGGAGCTGTTTTTT
-	TRBJ2-7	TRBD1	TRBV28	CASSQGQGFYEQYF	TGTGCCAGCAGTCAAGGACAGGGCTTCTACGAGCAGTACTTC
-	TRBJ2-3	TRBD1	TRBV4-1	CASSQAIYRGQGTDTQYF	TGCGCCAGCAGCCAGGCAATATACAGGGGTCAGGGCACAGATACGCAGTATTTT
once	TRBJ2-5	-	TRBV5-4	CASSLVPRGEETQYF	TGTGCCAGCAGCTTGGTTCCGCGGGGAGAGGAGACCCAGTACTTC
-	TRBJ1-1	-	TRBV4-3	CASSQDLGNLSAFF	TGCGCCAGCAGCCAAGATCTCGGGAACTTGAGTGCTTTCTTT
-	TRBJ2-5	-	TRBV5-4	CASSFRGGETQYF	TGTGCCAGCAGCTTTAGGGGGGGGGAGACCCAGTACTTC
-	TRBJ2-1	-	TRBV19	CASSIAGIEQFF	TGTGCCAGTAGTATAGCCGGTATTGAGCAGTTCTTC
once	TRBJ2-5	-	TRBV25-1	CASSVTGLGAETQYF	TGTGCCAGCAGTGTGACCGGGCTGGGGGCAGAGACCCAGTACTTC